Listed here are 27 T cell receptor beta chains from one sample, sequenced in a study of T cells in Graves' hyperthyroidism and ophthalmopathy. RNA transcripts yielded amplified TCR beta CDR3 regions. A set of HTBI primers served as the primers for a first-round RT-PCR of the TCR CDR3. One entry per CDR3 protein results from TCRdb running MiXCR on the multiplex PCR reads. The data hold about 370,000 distinct CDR3 sequences, with 13% to 15% observed a single time. Specimen: blood. These receptors came from a woman in her fifties or sixties with Graves' ophthalmopathy.

This clonotype was seen ten or more times. The chain has TRBV6-1 and TRBJ2-1; 8 nucleotides match TRBD2. The CDR3 totals 15 residues. CDR1 is MNHNS, CDR2 SASEGT, per germline. V lost 6 bases and J lost 8; bases outside the gene matches: 12. The CDR3 sequence is CASRTGTSAVDEQFF. CDR3 in DNA: TGTGCCAGCAGGACCGGGACTAGTGCAGTCGATGAGCAGTTCTTC.

The V gene is TRBV20-1, the J gene TRBJ1-6; 11 bases are a match to TRBD1. V trimming: 3 bases; J trimming: 5 bases; junction bases outside the gene matches: 3. From germline, CDR1 is DFQATT and CDR2 SNEGSKA (reference sequence). There are 15 residues in the CDR3. The CDR3 here is CSASGQGADNSPLHF. The CDR3 bases are TGCAGTGCTAGCGGACAGGGGGCCGATAATTCACCCCTCCACTTT.

This clonotype was seen ten or more times. The gene calls are TRBV20-1 and TRBJ1-4, with D unclear. This CDR3 region has 14 residues. Germline V lookup: CDR1 DFQATT, CDR2 SNEGSKA (reference sequence). V was pared by 3 bases and J by 7 bases, with 15 bases between. Here the CDR3 reads CSARTSGWGEKLFF. CDR3 sequence (DNA): TGCAGTGCTAGGACCTCGGGGTGGGGTGAAAAACTGTTTTTT.

The chain has TRBV20-1 and TRBJ2-7; TRBD2 matches at 11 bases. The CDR3 runs to 13 residues. Germline V gene data show CDR1 as DFQATT and CDR2 as SNEGSKA (reference sequence). V trimming: 3 bases; J trimming: 6 bases; junction bases outside the gene matches: 4. The CDR3 nucleotides read TGCAGTGCTAGGTCTCTAGCGGGAGGCGAGCAGTACTTC. It is translated as CSARSLAGGEQYF.

This clonotype has more than one count but fewer than ten. The rearrangement links TRBV2 to TRBJ1-1; possible D gene TRBD1, 5 bases. CDR3 size: 15 residues. The germline gives CDR1 SNHLY, CDR2 FYNNEI. Trimming took 2 bases from V and 0 from J, leaving 10 bases between them. CDR3 coding DNA: TGTGCCAGCAGTGAAATAACGGGACTGAACACTGAAGCTTTCTTT. This sequence encodes CASSEITGLNTEAFF.

V gene TRBV6-1 combines with J gene TRBJ1-4; D possibly corresponds to TRBD1 (5 bases). This CDR3 region has 15 residues. Deletions cut 8 bases from V and 2 bases from J, with 15 bases between. In germline, CDR1 is MNHNS, CDR2 SASEGT. The CDR3 DNA reads as TGTGCCAGCCAAAAGGGGCCAGTCACTAATGAAAAACTGTTTTTT. Its protein is CASQKGPVTNEKLFF.

This clonotype was found many times. The V call is TRBV7-9, the J call TRBJ1-5; D is unclear. V was shortened by 3 bases and J by 7 bases, with 7 bases between the two germline ends. CDR1 and CDR2 from the germline V gene are SEHNR and FQNEAQ (reference sequence). The CDR3 length is 12 residues. CDR3 residues: CASSLADQPQHF. In DNA form, the CDR3 reads TGTGCCAGCAGCTTGGCCGACCAGCCCCAGCATTTT.

The chain recombines TRBV7-9 with TRBJ2-2; D is possibly TRBD1 (6 bases). V was cut by 5 bases and J by 1 base, with 11 bases left in between. CDR1 is SEHNR and CDR2 is FQNEAQ in the germline V gene (reference sequence). CDR3 length: 15 amino acids. The CDR3 DNA sequence: TGTGCCAGCAGCCCCGGACAGAAGAACACCGGGGAGCTGTTTTTT. Translating gives CASSPGQKNTGELFF.

The sample holds a few counts of this clonotype. It may be a read error: a sequence one base away is much more abundant. This chain uses TRBV3-1 with TRBJ1-5; 7 bases fit TRBD1. Germline V gives CDR1 LGHDT, CDR2 YNNKEL (reference sequence). The CDR3 length is 14 residues. As DNA, the CDR3 is TGTGCCGGCAGCCAAACAGGGGTCAATCAGCCCCAGCATTTT. Translated, it gives CAGSQTGVNQPQHF.

This rearrangement joins TRBV7-2 to TRBJ2-7; 8 nucleotides line up with TRBD2. The germline gives CDR1 SGHTA, CDR2 FQGNSA. The ends lost 2 bases at V and 5 bases at J; junction bases unmatched: 11. This CDR3 spans 16 amino acids. The CDR3 DNA sequence: TGTGCCAGCAGCTTATTTCCAGCGGGAGCAGGTAACGAGCAGTACTTC. Its protein is CASSLFPAGAGNEQYF.

This clonotype was detected many times. CDR3 in amino acids: CASSVEAMNTEAFF. In DNA, the CDR3 is TGTGCCAGCAGCGTTGAAGCAATGAACACTGAAGCTTTCTTT. The rearrangement links TRBV9 to TRBJ1-1, with D hard to call. This CDR3 region has 14 residues. Trimming left V 2 bases short and J 0 bases short, with 8 bases between. Germline CDR1 reads SGDLS; CDR2 reads YYNGEE.

This clonotype was seen ten or more times. The rearrangement joins TRBV7-2 to TRBJ2-4; perhaps TRBD2 as D (5 bases). This CDR3 region has 16 residues. The V end lost 1 base, the J end lost 2 bases, and 12 bases lay between the germline ends. Germline CDR1 is SGHTA and CDR2 is FQGNSA. The CDR3 DNA reads TGTGCCAGCAGCTTAGGGGGAGCTAGGACCAAAAACATTCAGTACTTC. Translating it yields CASSLGGARTKNIQYF.

To note about this clonotype: Just one base apart from a much larger clone, this may be a read error. The gene calls are TRBV9 and TRBJ1-2, with 8 bases aligning to TRBD1. V gave up 2 bases and J gave up 5 bases; unmatched junction bases: 2. The germline gives CDR1 SGDLS, CDR2 YYNGEE. The CDR3 runs to 13 residues. The CDR3 DNA reads TGTGCCAGCAGCGTGGACAGGGCGTATGGCTACACCTTC. This codes for CASSVDRAYGYTF. The full variable domain, completed using reference TRBV9 and TRBJ1-2, is DSGVTQTPKHLITATGQRVTLRCSPRSGDLSVYWYQQSLDQGLQFLIQYYNGEERAKGNILERFSAQQFPDLHSELNLSSLELGDSALYFCASSVDRAYGYTFGSGTRLTVV.

This sequence joins TRBV6-1 and TRBJ1-2; D unclear. Germline V CDR1 and CDR2: MNHNS, SASEGT. The CDR3 is made up of 14 amino acids. Deletions cut 6 bases from V and 4 bases from J, with 15 bases between. CDR3 DNA: TGTGCCAGCAGCGAGGGAAGCCGGGGCTATGGCTACACCTTC. Translated: CASSEGSRGYGYTF.

This clonotype was recorded at least ten times. The V and J genes are TRBV7-2 and TRBJ2-7, with 13 bases fitting TRBD2. The CDR3 totals 14 residues. Germline V gene lookup returns CDR1 SGHTA and CDR2 FQGNSA. Germline trimming cut 4 bases from V and 9 bases from J; bases unmatched to any gene: 6. Written as DNA, the CDR3 is TGTGCCAGCAGCTCCGGGACTAGCGGGATGGGGCAGTACTTC. Protein sequence: CASSSGTSGMGQYF.

The sample holds many counts of this clonotype. The chain recombines TRBV20-1 with TRBJ1-5, with D tentatively TRBD1 (5 bases). The CDR3 totals 14 residues. Trimming shortened V by 7 bases and J by 0 bases, and 13 bases separated the two germline ends. The germline CDR1 and CDR2 sequences are DFQATT and SNEGSKA (reference sequence). CDR3: CSVHGGYSNQPQHF. The CDR3 nucleotides read TGCAGTGTCCATGGGGGGTATAGCAATCAGCCCCAGCATTTT.

This clonotype was counted many times. The chain recombines TRBV24-1 with TRBJ2-2; D uncertain. Germline V gene data show CDR1 as KGHDR and CDR2 as SFDVKD. Trimming removed 6 bases at V and 5 bases at J, with 3 bases between. The CDR3 spans 11 residues. CDR3 nucleotides: TGTGCCACCAGTATGACCGGGGAGCTGTTTTTT. It specifies CATSMTGELFF.

This clonotype turned up a few times. The chain combines TRBV29-1 with TRBJ1-1; D is undetermined. The CDR3 spans 14 residues. Per the germline V gene, CDR1 is SQVTM and CDR2 is ANQGSEA. V was cut by 0 bases and J by 2 bases, with 10 bases left in between. CDR3 DNA: TGCAGCGTTGAAGATTTGAGCAGTAACACTGAAGCTTTCTTT. Translated, it gives CSVEDLSSNTEAFF.

CDR3 nucleotides: TGCGCCAGCAGCGTAGCGGGAGGAATATGGGCACGAGAGACCCAGTACTTC. Amino acid sequence: CASSVAGGIWARETQYF. The V and J genes are TRBV5-1 and TRBJ2-5; 10 positions match TRBD2. The CDR3 length is 17 residues. Germline V gene lookup returns CDR1 SGHRS and CDR2 YFSETQ. V trimming: 4 bases; J trimming: 4 bases; junction bases outside the gene matches: 13.

This clonotype was counted only a few times. This sequence joins TRBV7-9 and TRBJ2-5; 10 bases fit TRBD1. V dropped 6 bases and J dropped 4; count of bases not matched to a gene: 8. The CDR3 is 15 amino acids. Germline V gene sequence: CDR1 SEHNR, CDR2 FQNEAQ (reference sequence). Here the CDR3 reads CASSTGTGVGETQYF. In DNA form, the CDR3 reads TGTGCCAGCAGTACCGGGACAGGGGTTGGAGAGACCCAGTACTTC.

The chain couples TRBV20-1 to TRBJ1-3; D remains ambiguous. The germline CDR1 and CDR2 sequences are DFQATT and SNEGSKA (reference sequence). The CDR3 length is 15 residues. Trimming cost V 0 bases and J 0 bases, with 9 bases left between them. The DNA for the CDR3 is TGCAGTGCTAGAGATCCAGGTGCCTCTGGAAACACCATATATTTT. Its protein product is CSARDPGASGNTIYF.

The rearrangement links TRBV29-1 to TRBJ2-7; D remains unclear. CDR1 is SQVTM and CDR2 is ANQGSEA in the germline V gene. Deletions cut 1 base from V and 2 bases from J, with 9 bases between. CDR3 length: 13 amino acids. Written as DNA, the CDR3 is TGCAGCGTTGAAGCGCAGCAGACCTACGAGCAGTACTTC. Protein: CSVEAQQTYEQYF.

This clonotype has ten or more counts. This chain joins TRBV12-3 or TRBV12-4 and TRBJ1-5; a possible D gene is TRBD1 (5 bases). The V end lost 6 bases, the J end lost 7 bases, and 16 bases lay between the germline ends. The CDR3 sequence is 14 residues long. CDR3 residues: CASSPWGRGQPQHF. CDR3 nucleotide sequence: TGTGCCAGCAGCCCTTGGGGGAGAGGACAGCCCCAGCATTTT.

The rearrangement joins TRBV5-1 to TRBJ2-5; 7 bases align to TRBD2. The germline V gene encodes CDR1 SGHRS and CDR2 YFSETQ. This CDR3 is built from 16 residues. Unmatched junction bases numbered 8, after V lost 2 bases and J lost 1 base. The CDR3 sequence is CASSFTPRTSQETQYF. The CDR3 DNA reads as TGCGCCAGCAGCTTCACACCCCGGACTAGCCAAGAGACCCAGTACTTC.

The chain combines TRBV6-5 with TRBJ2-1; D is ambiguous. The V gene lost 2 bases and the J gene lost 2 bases, with 7 bases spanning the gap. The length of the CDR3 is 14 residues. CDR1 is MNHEY, CDR2 SVGAGI, per germline. This CDR3 reads CASSYGRTYNEQFF. The CDR3, as DNA: TGTGCCAGCAGTTACGGTCGGACCTACAATGAGCAGTTCTTC.

This clonotype has a count of ten or more. The chain links TRBV18 to TRBJ1-1, with D perhaps matching TRBD1 (5 bases). The CDR3 runs 14 residues. Looked up from germline, CDR1 is KGHSH and CDR2 is LQKENI. Trimming pared 7 bases from V and 1 base from J, leaving 13 bases between. CDR3 loop: CASFGVRGNTEAFF. In DNA, the CDR3 is TGTGCCAGCTTCGGGGTTAGGGGGAACACTGAAGCTTTCTTT.

The chain links TRBV27 to TRBJ1-1; D uncertain. The CDR3 runs 12 residues. Germline-derived CDR1 and CDR2 are MNHEY and SMNVEV (reference sequence). V gave up 8 bases and J gave up 6 bases, with 13 bases separating them. CDR3 loop: CASGRLSAEAFF. As DNA, the CDR3 is TGTGCCAGCGGACGACTGAGCGCTGAAGCTTTCTTT.